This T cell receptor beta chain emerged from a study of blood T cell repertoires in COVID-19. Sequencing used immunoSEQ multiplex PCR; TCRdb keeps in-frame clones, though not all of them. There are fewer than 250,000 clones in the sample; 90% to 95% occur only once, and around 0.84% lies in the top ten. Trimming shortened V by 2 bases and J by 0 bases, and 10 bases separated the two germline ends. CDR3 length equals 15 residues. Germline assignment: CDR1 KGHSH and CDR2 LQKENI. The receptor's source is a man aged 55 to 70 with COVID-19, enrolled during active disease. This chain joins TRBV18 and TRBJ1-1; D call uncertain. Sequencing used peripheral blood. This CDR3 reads CASSPSAGVNTEAFF. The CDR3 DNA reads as TGTGCCAGCTCACCAAGTGCGGGAGTGAACACTGAAGCTTTCTTT.